This entry concerns a single TCR beta chain. In terms of age and location, participants ranged from roughly 18 to 100 years and lived in about two dozen US areas. Exposed enrollees encountered a COVID-19 case at some point within 2 weeks before study entry. The data originate from a study of blood T cell repertoires in COVID-19. On the study more broadly: Acute and convalescent COVID-19 samples came from the United States, Italy and Spain.

V was cut by 2 bases and J by 0 bases, with 17 bases left in between. The germline CDR1 and CDR2 sequences are SGHAT and FQNNGV. The CDR3 extends over 18 amino acids. In the source study's methods: Reference gene primer amplification gave nucleated cell count estimates. Method: immunoSEQ multiplex PCR; TCRdb's copy keeps in-frame clones and lacks some. V and J calls and clone size are those listed in that table; D and trimming were worked out from the DNA. The sample contains fewer than 150,000 clones, more than 80% of which appear only once. Sequenced sample: PBMCs or T cells enriched from blood (not recorded which). The TCR originated in a woman younger than 35 who had been exposed to COVID-19. This chain uses TRBV11-2 with TRBJ2-4; possible D gene TRBD1, 7 bases. CDR3: CASSLFSGGSGAKNIQYF. The CDR3 coding sequence is TGTGCCAGCAGCTTATTTTCAGGGGGGTCCGGAGCCAAAAACATTCAGTACTTC.